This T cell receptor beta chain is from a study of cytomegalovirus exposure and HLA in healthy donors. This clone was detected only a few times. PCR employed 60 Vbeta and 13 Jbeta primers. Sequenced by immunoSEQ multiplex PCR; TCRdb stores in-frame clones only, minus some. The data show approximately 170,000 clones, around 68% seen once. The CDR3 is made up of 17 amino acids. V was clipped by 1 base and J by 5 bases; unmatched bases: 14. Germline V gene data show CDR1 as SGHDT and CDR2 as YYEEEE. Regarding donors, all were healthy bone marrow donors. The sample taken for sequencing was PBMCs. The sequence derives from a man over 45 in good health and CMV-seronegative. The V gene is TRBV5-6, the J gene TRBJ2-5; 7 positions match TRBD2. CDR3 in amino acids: CASSLMGGPVRGETQYF. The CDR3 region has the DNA TGTGCCAGCAGCTTGATGGGAGGGCCCGTCCGTGGGGAGACCCAGTACTTC. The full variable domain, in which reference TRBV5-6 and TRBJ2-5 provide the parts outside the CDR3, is DAGVTQSPTHLIKTRGQQVTLRCSPKSGHDTVSWYQQALGQGPQFIFQYYEEEERQRGNFPDRFSGHQFPNYSSELNVNALLLGDSALYLCASSLMGGPVRGETQYFGPGTRLLVL.